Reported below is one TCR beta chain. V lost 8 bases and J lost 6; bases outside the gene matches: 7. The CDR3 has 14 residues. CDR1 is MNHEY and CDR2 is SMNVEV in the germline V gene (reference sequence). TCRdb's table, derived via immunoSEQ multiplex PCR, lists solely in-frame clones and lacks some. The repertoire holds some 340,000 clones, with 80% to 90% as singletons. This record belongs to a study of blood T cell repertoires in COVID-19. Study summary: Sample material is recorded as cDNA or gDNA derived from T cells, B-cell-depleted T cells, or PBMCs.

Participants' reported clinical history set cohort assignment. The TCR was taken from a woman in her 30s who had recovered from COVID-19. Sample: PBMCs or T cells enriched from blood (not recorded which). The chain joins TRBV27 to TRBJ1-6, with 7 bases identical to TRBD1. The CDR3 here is CASGSTGTNSPLHF. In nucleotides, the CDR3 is TGTGCCAGCGGGTCGACAGGGACTAATTCACCCCTCCACTTT.